Listed below are T cell receptor beta chains from one sample, sequenced in a study of T-cell memory formation after mild COVID-19. MiXCR, run by TCRdb on the 5' RACE reads, gives a single entry per CDR3 protein. The sample lists some 490,000 distinct CDR3 sequences; 15% to 20% were seen once. The source material was PBMCs or a T cell subset sorted from them (not recorded which). Source of these receptors: an adult woman who had mild COVID-19 (a few samples of this study predate the infection). Cell type and time point are not known. The CDR3 runs from the conserved cysteine through the conserved F or W. A D gene is named only where the DNA matches it firmly. Some rows have no size entry. The others give once, few or many, or a class for an expanded clone.

TRBV4-1	NA	TRBD1	TRBJ1-2	CASSQKAGTGVPSYGYTF	TGCGCCAGCAGCCAGAAAGCCGGGACAGGGGTTCCCAGTTATGGCTACACCTTC
TRBV11-2	NA	TRBD2	TRBJ2-7	CASSYGSGRYEQYF	TGTGCCAGCAGCTACGGGAGCGGGAGGTACGAGCAGTACTTC
TRBV7-9	NA	NA	TRBJ2-3	CASSRMSGARTDTQYF	TGTGCCAGCAGCCGAATGAGCGGCGCCCGCACAGATACGCAGTATTTT
TRBV15	NA	NA	TRBJ2-1	CATSVWGNEQFF	TGTGCCACCAGCGTTTGGGGGAATGAGCAGTTCTTC
TRBV29-1	NA	NA	TRBJ1-5	CSVSHPGSAQHF	TGCAGCGTTTCACACCCTGGCTCGGCCCAGCATTTT
TRBV12-3/TRBV12-4	NA	NA	TRBJ1-5	CASSWAGDPQHF	TGTGCCAGCAGTTGGGCAGGAGATCCCCAGCATTTT
TRBV9	few	TRBD1	TRBJ2-7	CASSVNPDRGGEQYF	TGTGCCAGCAGCGTAAACCCCGACAGGGGCGGTGAGCAGTACTTC
TRBV7-9	many	NA	TRBJ2-1	CASSLRGAVNEQFF	TGTGCCAGCAGCTTAAGGGGGGCGGTCAATGAGCAGTTCTTC
TRBV6-5	few	TRBD2	TRBJ2-1	CASRPTSGGTYNEQFF	TGTGCCAGCAGGCCTACTAGCGGGGGTACCTACAATGAGCAGTTCTTC
TRBV7-9	few	TRBD1	TRBJ2-2	CASSLGQGRYAGELFF	TGTGCCAGCAGCTTGGGACAGGGCCGGTACGCCGGGGAGCTGTTTTTT
TRBV30	NA	TRBD2	TRBJ2-2	CAWSVASGGAGELFF	TGTGCCTGGAGTGTGGCTAGCGGGGGGGCCGGGGAGCTGTTTTTT
TRBV6-4	NA	TRBD1	TRBJ2-3	CASSQTPGQGITDTQYF	TGTGCCAGCAGTCAGACTCCGGGACAGGGCATAACAGATACGCAGTATTTT
TRBV12-3/TRBV12-4	many	NA	TRBJ2-3	CASSLGAGKWVDTQYF	TGTGCCAGCAGTTTAGGAGCAGGAAAATGGGTAGATACGCAGTATTTT
TRBV9	NA	NA	TRBJ2-5	CASSVAGFAQETQYF	TGTGCCAGCAGCGTAGCAGGCTTCGCCCAAGAGACCCAGTACTTC